This T cell receptor (beta chain) was found in a study of shared clonotypes between healthy human individuals. Across the study: Each donor contributed plates that comprised three CD4 naive, three CD4 memory, two CD8 naive and one CD8 memory.

Division of CD4+ cells produced a CD45RA+ naive subset and a CD45RA-negative memory subset. CDR1 is SNHLY and CDR2 is FYNNEI in the germline V gene. This CDR3 is built from 15 residues. V lost 11 bases and J lost 5; bases outside the gene matches: 16. Generated by immunoSEQ multiplex PCR, the TCRdb table keeps only in-frame clones and is missing some. The profile covers 550,000 to 850,000 clones, with roughly two thirds appearing a single time and over 1.5% taken by the ten largest. The receptor was derived from a woman under 40 in good health. The rearrangement links TRBV2 to TRBJ2-5, with 8 bases identical to TRBD1. The sequencing sample was made of memory CD4+ T cells sorted from blood. This sample's subset: CD45RA-negative fraction. CDR3 nucleotides: TGTGCCGCTACCCCTCTACAGGGGGGAAGGGAGACCCAGTACTTC. The encoded protein is CAATPLQGGRETQYF.